The source of this TCR beta chain is a study of cytomegalovirus exposure and HLA in healthy donors. Notes on the study in general: Among TCR beta chains of equal frequency, HLA-associated ones were more clonally expanded in a later analysis. It emerged from a later analysis that several of the most significant clusters appeared to be linked to common viral pathogens. While the bulk of TCR sequences proved rare, some public TCRs turned up in many donors.

A note on this clone: No antigen is known for it.

CDR3 length: 14 residues. J lost 6 bases, V lost 0 bases, and 6 bases had no gene match. Germline loops: CDR1 SGDLS, CDR2 YYNGEE. Amplification used 60 Vbeta primers and 13 Jbeta primers. TCRdb's table, derived via immunoSEQ multiplex PCR, lists solely in-frame clones and lacks some. This table has about 180,000 clones, around 82% appearing once. The chain employs TRBV9 and TRBJ2-7; 7 bases match TRBD2. The sequence was obtained from a man aged 55 to 70 in good health and CMV-seronegative. Material for sequencing was PBMCs. The chain's CDR3 is CASSVEGLFGEQYF. In DNA form, the CDR3 reads TGTGCCAGCAGCGTAGAGGGACTATTTGGCGAGCAGTACTTC.